Shown below are 19 T cell receptor beta chains from a single sample sequenced in a study of naive and memory T cell subsets. Both TRBC1 and TRBC2 were covered by a beta constant-region primer of two equimolar oligonucleotides. A single record per CDR3 protein comes from TCRdb applying MiXCR to the UMI-ligation and nested PCR reads. The data contain 130,000 to 150,000 distinct CDR3 sequences, about a sixth of them singletons. The sequencing input was naive CD4+ T cells from blood. The receptors derive from a human donor in good health.

The genes are TRBV12-3 or TRBV12-4 and TRBJ2-1, with D perhaps TRBD2 (6 bases). The CDR3 is 20 amino acids. Trimming left V 6 bases short and J 1 base short, with 28 bases between. The CDR3 protein is CASSSTGWGVRRESYNEQFF. The CDR3 DNA reads TGTGCCAGCAGCTCAACCGGATGGGGTGTTCGGAGGGAGTCCTACAATGAGCAGTTCTTC.

This clonotype occurred a few times. V gene TRBV6-2 or TRBV6-3 combines with J gene TRBJ2-1; a weak D match, TRBD1 (6 bases). V was pared by 5 bases and J by 4 bases, with 12 bases between. This CDR3 has 14 residues. CDR1 and CDR2 (germline): MNHEY, SVGEGT. The CDR3 DNA reads as TGTGCCAGCAGTACACAGGGTTCGTACAATGAGCAGTTCTTC. Residues: CASSTQGSYNEQFF.

The count of this clonotype is one. The chain employs TRBV20-1 and TRBJ2-7, with unresolved D. Trimming removed 2 bases at V and 2 bases at J, with 13 bases between. CDR1 is DFQATT, CDR2 SNEGSKA, per germline (reference sequence). The CDR3 consists of 14 residues. The CDR3 here is CSARTWTETYEQYF. CDR3 in DNA: TGCAGTGCTAGAACTTGGACGGAGACCTACGAGCAGTACTTC.

The chain couples TRBV6-5 to TRBJ2-1; 13 bases map to TRBD2. The germline gives CDR1 MNHEY, CDR2 SVGAGI. This CDR3 spans 15 amino acids. The V and J ends lost 5 bases and 7 bases, in that order; junction bases with no gene match: 5. The CDR3 sequence: CASSSPGLAGNEQFF. The CDR3 DNA reads as TGTGCCAGCAGTAGTCCGGGACTAGCGGGAAATGAGCAGTTCTTC.

The chain links TRBV4-1 to TRBJ1-5; possible D gene TRBD1, 5 bases. Trimming removed 0 bases from V and 2 bases from J, with 23 bases in between. The germline V gene has CDR1 MGHRA and CDR2 YSYEKL. This CDR3 is built from 20 residues. The CDR3 coding sequence is TGCGCCAGCAGCCAAGATCCTCGTGTTGAGGGGTTCTTGCGCAATCAGCCCCAGCATTTT. Its translation: CASSQDPRVEGFLRNQPQHF.

This chain joins TRBV5-4 and TRBJ2-2, with D uncertain. The germline V gene has CDR1 SGHNT and CDR2 YYREEE (reference sequence). The CDR3 is 15 residues long. Trimming shortened V by 1 base and J by 6 bases, and 13 bases separated the two germline ends. This CDR3 is CASSLNQWVAGELFF. In nucleotides, the CDR3 is TGTGCCAGCAGCTTGAATCAATGGGTTGCCGGGGAGCTGTTTTTT. Full variable domain (rest looked up from reference TRBV5-4 and TRBJ2-2): ETGVTQSPTHLIKTRGQQVTLRCSSQSGHNTVSWYQQALGQGPQFIFQYYREEENGRGNFPPRFSGLQFPNYSSELNVNALELDDSALYLCASSLNQWVAGELFFGEGSRLTVL.

This clonotype was seen more than once but under ten times. The chain joins TRBV6-5 to TRBJ1-5; TRBD1 matches at 9 bases. The CDR3 has 14 amino acids. V dropped 6 bases and J dropped 4; count of bases not matched to a gene: 4. Germline CDR1 and CDR2: MNHEY and SVGAGI. CDR3 sequence (DNA): TGTGCCAGCAGAAACAGGGGGCGTAATCAGCCCCAGCATTTT. Amino acid sequence: CASRNRGRNQPQHF.

This clonotype occurred a few times. This chain connects TRBV24-1 to TRBJ1-5, with D hard to call. Germline CDR1 is KGHDR and CDR2 is SFDVKD. CDR3 length equals 12 residues. CDR3 in DNA: TGTGCAGTGGGATTCGACAATCAGCCCCAGCATTTT. Its translation is CAVGFDNQPQHF.

The genes are TRBV20-1 and TRBJ2-1, with D tentatively TRBD2 (7 bases). The CDR3 is 15 residues long. Trimming pared 3 bases from V and 9 bases from J, leaving 21 bases between. Germline CDR1 is DFQATT and CDR2 is SNEGSKA (reference sequence). For the CDR3, the DNA is TGCAGTGCTAGGCTGGGAGGGGGAGGGCTGGGTGAGCAGTTCTTC. It encodes CSARLGGGGLGEQFF.

The sample holds a few counts of this clonotype. The chain's CDR3 is CAITGQGIYGYTF. In DNA form, the CDR3 reads TGTGCCATCACCGGACAGGGGATCTATGGCTACACCTTC. This rearrangement joins TRBV10-3 to TRBJ1-2; 9 bases are shared with TRBD1. Losses at the gene ends were 7 bases for V and 4 bases for J; bases not matched to a gene: 4. CDR3 length: 13 amino acids. Germline V gene data show CDR1 as ENHRY and CDR2 as SYGVKD.

The chain recombines TRBV12-5 with TRBJ1-2; D is possibly TRBD1 (5 bases). This CDR3 region has 13 residues. Germline V gene lookup returns CDR1 LGHNT and CDR2 FRNRAP. V was shortened by 6 bases and J by 5 bases, with 13 bases between the two germline ends. The CDR3 DNA follows: TGTGCTAGTGGCACGGCCAGGGCATATGGCTACACCTTC. Protein: CASGTARAYGYTF.

DNA for the CDR3: TGTGCCAGCAGTTTAGGACGAAGAGAGGATACGCAGTATTTT. It is translated as CASSLGRREDTQYF. The chain links TRBV12-3 or TRBV12-4 to TRBJ2-3; D gene uncertain. Trimming left V 1 base short and J 6 bases short, with 11 bases between. The CDR3 covers 14 residues.

This clonotype occurred a few times. The chain has TRBV20-1 and TRBJ2-5; either TRBD1 or TRBD2 may supply D (6 bases each). The germline V and J ends were trimmed by 4 bases and 4 bases, with 16 bases remaining between them. Germline V lookup: CDR1 DFQATT, CDR2 SNEGSKA (reference sequence). The CDR3 spans 14 residues. CDR3 DNA: TGCAGTGCTATCGGGGGCGCATTCGGAGAGACCCAGTACTTC. This sequence encodes CSAIGGAFGETQYF.

This clonotype has a handful of counts. V gene TRBV28 combines with J gene TRBJ1-5; D remains ambiguous. The V gene lost 5 bases and the J gene lost 5 bases, with 7 bases spanning the gap. The CDR3 sequence is 12 residues long. CDR1 is MDHEN, CDR2 SYDVKM, per germline. The CDR3 loop reads CASSRGYQPQHF. The CDR3 region has the DNA TGTGCCAGCAGTCGAGGCTATCAGCCCCAGCATTTT.

The genes are TRBV7-9 and TRBJ2-5; TRBD1 matches 7 bases. V lost 1 base, J lost 3 bases, and 8 bases stayed unmatched. CDR1 and CDR2 (germline): SEHNR, FQNEAQ (reference sequence). This CDR3 is 16 amino acids long. Here the CDR3 reads CASSLDLGDRKETQYF. CDR3 DNA: TGTGCCAGCAGCTTAGATCTCGGGGACAGAAAAGAGACCCAGTACTTC.

The chain combines TRBV11-2 with TRBJ2-7; TRBD2 matches at 8 bases. The CDR3 loop spans 15 amino acids. The germline V gene has CDR1 SGHAT and CDR2 FQNNGV. Trimming took 5 bases from V and 0 from J; bases not matched to a gene: 6. CDR3 region: CASSKRLAFSYEQYF. The CDR3, as DNA: TGTGCCAGCAGCAAACGACTAGCGTTCTCCTACGAGCAGTACTTC.

V is TRBV6-5 and J is TRBJ2-2, with a tentative D call TRBD2 (5 bases). The CDR3 sequence is 14 residues long. The V gene lost 7 bases and the J gene lost 5 bases, with 14 bases spanning the gap. The germline V gene encodes CDR1 MNHEY and CDR2 SVGAGI. As DNA, the CDR3 is TGTGCCAGCACAATATACCGAGGGACCGGGGAGCTGTTTTTT. It yields the protein CASTIYRGTGELFF.

This clonotype has only a few counts. The chain uses TRBV9 and TRBJ2-3, with 13 bases that match TRBD2. Germline CDR1 is SGDLS and CDR2 is YYNGEE. Losses at the gene ends were 0 bases for V and 2 bases for J; bases not matched to a gene: 9. CDR3 size: 19 residues. CDR3 bases: TGTGCCAGCAGCGTAGACGCAGGGACTAGCGGGGCAACCACAGATACGCAGTATTTT. This sequence encodes CASSVDAGTSGATTDTQYF.

The chain employs TRBV28 and TRBJ1-5, with 8 positions matching TRBD1. CDR1 MDHEN and CDR2 SYDVKM come from the germline V gene. J gave up 6 bases and V 6 bases, and 7 bases lay outside the gene matches. The CDR3 contains 14 residues. CDR3 region: CASRQGAPVQPQHF. CDR3 sequence (DNA): TGTGCCAGCAGGCAGGGGGCCCCAGTTCAGCCCCAGCATTTT.